This TCR beta chain derives from a study of blood T cell repertoires in COVID-19. Study details: COVID-19 samples, acute and convalescent, were from the United States, Italy and Spain. The analysed material was cDNA or gDNA that came from T cells, B-cell-depleted T cells, or PBMCs.

Per the original data handling: It was from reference gene primer amplification that nucleated cell counts were estimated. Some clones are missing from TCRdb's copy, which holds only in-frame ones; the method was immunoSEQ multiplex PCR. That table is the source of V, J and clone size, and D and trimming were worked out from the DNA. Counted here are 300,000 to 450,000 clones, approximately 89% occurring once; the ten biggest clones make up 3.9%. Seattle researchers signed up patients amid active infection and tracked them longitudinally. The CDR3 runs 14 residues. V shed 8 bases and J shed 2 bases, with 14 bases lying between them. CDR1 and CDR2 (germline): WSHSY, SAAADI.

The sample taken for sequencing was peripheral blood. This sequence was found in a woman aged 55-70 years with COVID-19, enrolled during active disease. The chain employs TRBV10-2 and TRBJ2-3, with D possibly matching TRBD1 (6 bases). The DNA of the CDR3 is TGCGCCAGCTCTATAGGGACAACCACAGATACGCAGTATTTT. Its translation: CASSIGTTTDTQYF.